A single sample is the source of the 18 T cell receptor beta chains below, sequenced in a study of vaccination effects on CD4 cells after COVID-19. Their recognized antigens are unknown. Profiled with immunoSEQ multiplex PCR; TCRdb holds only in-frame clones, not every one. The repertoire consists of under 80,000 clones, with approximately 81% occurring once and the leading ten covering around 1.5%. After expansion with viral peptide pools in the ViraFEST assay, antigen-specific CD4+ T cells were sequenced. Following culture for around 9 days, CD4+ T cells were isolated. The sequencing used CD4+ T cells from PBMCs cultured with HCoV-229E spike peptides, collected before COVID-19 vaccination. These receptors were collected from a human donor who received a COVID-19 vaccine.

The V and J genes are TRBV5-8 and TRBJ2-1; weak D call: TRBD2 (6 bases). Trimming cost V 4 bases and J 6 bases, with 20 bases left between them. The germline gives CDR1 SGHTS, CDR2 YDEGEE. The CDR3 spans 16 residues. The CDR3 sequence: CASSRAGGPRANEQFF. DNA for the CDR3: TGTGCCAGCAGCAGAGCCGGGGGACCTCGGGCCAATGAGCAGTTCTTC.

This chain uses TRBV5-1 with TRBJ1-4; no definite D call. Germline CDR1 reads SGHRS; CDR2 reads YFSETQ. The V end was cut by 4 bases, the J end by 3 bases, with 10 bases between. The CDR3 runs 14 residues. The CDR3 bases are TGCGCCAGCAGCAGGACCTTGGCTAATGAAAAACTGTTTTTT. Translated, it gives CASSRTLANEKLFF. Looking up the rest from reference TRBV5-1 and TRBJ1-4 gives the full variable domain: KAGVTQTPRYLIKTRGQQVTLSCSPISGHRSVSWYQQTPGQGLQFLFEYFSETQRNKGNFPGRFSGRQFSNSRSEMNVSTLELGDSALYLCASSRTLANEKLFFGSGTQLSVL.

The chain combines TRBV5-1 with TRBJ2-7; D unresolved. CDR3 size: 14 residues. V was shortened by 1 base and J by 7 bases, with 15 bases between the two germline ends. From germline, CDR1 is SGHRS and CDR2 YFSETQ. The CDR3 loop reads CASSLFGPNDEQYV. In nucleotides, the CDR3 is TGCGCCAGCAGCTTGTTTGGACCGAACGATGAGCAGTACGTC.

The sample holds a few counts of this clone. CDR3 DNA sequence: TGCGCCAGCGCCCGCGGGGACCCTGGAAACACCATATATTTT. This gives the protein CASARGDPGNTIYF. This sequence joins TRBV5-1 and TRBJ1-3, with a weak D call TRBD1 (5 bases). Trimming took off 7 bases at V and 2 bases at J, with 13 bases between the two ends. Germline CDR1 SGHRS, CDR2 YFSETQ. The CDR3 sequence is 14 residues long.

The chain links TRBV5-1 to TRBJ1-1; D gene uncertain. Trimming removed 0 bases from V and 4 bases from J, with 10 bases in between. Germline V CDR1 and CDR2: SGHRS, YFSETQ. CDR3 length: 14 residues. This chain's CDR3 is CASSLGVRGTEAFF. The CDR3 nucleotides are TGCGCCAGCAGCTTGGGGGTTCGAGGCACTGAAGCTTTCTTT.

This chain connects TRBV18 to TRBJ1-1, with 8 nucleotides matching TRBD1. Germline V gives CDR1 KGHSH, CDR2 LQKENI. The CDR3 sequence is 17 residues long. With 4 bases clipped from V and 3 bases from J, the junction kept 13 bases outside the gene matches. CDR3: CASSRLGTGQRDTEAFF. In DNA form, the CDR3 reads TGTGCCAGCTCACGGCTTGGGACAGGCCAAAGAGACACTGAAGCTTTCTTT.

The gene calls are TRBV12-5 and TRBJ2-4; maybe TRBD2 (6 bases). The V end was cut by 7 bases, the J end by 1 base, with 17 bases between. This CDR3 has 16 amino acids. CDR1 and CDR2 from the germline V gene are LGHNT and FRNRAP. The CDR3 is CASAPWGSGAKNIQYF. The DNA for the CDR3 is TGTGCTAGTGCTCCCTGGGGAAGCGGGGCCAAAAACATTCAGTACTTC.

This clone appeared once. This CDR3 is CASSQRQEDTQYF. In DNA form, the CDR3 reads TGTGCCAGCAGCCAGCGACAGGAAGATACGCAGTATTTT. The J gene is TRBJ2-3, the V gene TRBV14; D is possibly TRBD1 (6 bases). V dropped 3 bases and J dropped 5 bases, with 9 bases sitting between them. CDR3 size: 13 residues. Per the germline V gene, CDR1 is SGHDN and CDR2 is FVKESK.

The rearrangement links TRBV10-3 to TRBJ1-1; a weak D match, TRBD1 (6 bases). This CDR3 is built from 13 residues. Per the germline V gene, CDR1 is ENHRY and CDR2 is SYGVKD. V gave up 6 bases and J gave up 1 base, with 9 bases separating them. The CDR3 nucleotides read TGTGCCATCAGACAGGGTTGGAACACTGAAGCTTTCTTT. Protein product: CAIRQGWNTEAFF.

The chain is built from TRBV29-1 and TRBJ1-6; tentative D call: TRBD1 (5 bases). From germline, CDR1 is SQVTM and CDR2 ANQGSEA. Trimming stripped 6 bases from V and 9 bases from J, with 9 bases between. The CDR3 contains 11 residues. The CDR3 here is CSVGEISPLHF. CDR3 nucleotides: TGCAGCGTGGGGGAGATTTCACCCCTCCACTTT.

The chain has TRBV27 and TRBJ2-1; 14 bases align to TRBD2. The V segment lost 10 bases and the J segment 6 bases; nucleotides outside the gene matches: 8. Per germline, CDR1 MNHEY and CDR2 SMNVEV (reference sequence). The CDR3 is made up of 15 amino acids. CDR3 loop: CATTSGGAVGNEQFF. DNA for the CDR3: TGTGCCACGACTAGCGGGGGGGCGGTCGGCAATGAGCAGTTCTTC.

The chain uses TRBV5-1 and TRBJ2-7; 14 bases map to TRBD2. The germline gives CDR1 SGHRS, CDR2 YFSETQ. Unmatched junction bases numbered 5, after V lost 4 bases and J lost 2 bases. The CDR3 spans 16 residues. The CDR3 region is CASSEGLAGATYEQYV. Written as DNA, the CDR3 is TGCGCCAGCAGCGAGGGACTAGCGGGGGCAACCTACGAGCAGTACGTC.

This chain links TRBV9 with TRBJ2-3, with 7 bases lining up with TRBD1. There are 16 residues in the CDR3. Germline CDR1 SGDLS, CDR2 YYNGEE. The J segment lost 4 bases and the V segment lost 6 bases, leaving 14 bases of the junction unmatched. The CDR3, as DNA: TGTGCCAGCACCCCGCCGGGACAGTATGGCGCAGATACGCAGTATTTT. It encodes CASTPPGQYGADTQYF.

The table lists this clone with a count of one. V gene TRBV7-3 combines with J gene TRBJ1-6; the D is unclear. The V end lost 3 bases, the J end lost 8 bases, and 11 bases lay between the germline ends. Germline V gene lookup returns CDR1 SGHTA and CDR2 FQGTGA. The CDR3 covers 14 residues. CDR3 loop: CASSFAGGDSPLHF. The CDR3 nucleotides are TGTGCCAGCAGCTTCGCCGGCGGGGATTCACCCCTCCACTTT.

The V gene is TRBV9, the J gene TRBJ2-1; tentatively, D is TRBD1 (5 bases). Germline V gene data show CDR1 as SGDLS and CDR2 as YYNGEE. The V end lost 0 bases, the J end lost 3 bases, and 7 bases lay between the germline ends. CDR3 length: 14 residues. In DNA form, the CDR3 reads TGTGCCAGCAGCGTAGGACAGCTCTACAATGAGCAGTTCTTC. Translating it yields CASSVGQLYNEQFF.

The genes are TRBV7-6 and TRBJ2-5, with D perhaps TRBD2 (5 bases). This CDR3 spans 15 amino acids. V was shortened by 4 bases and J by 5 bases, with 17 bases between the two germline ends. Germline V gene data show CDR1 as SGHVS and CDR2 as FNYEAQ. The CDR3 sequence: CASSSPSLGLETQYF. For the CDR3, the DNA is TGTGCCAGCAGCTCGCCCTCACTAGGGTTGGAGACCCAGTACTTC.

CDR3 sequence reads: CASSLVGGPFSDTQYF. For the CDR3, the DNA is TGTGCCAGCAGCTTAGTGGGGGGGCCTTTCTCAGATACGCAGTATTTT. The chain joins TRBV7-2 to TRBJ2-3; perhaps TRBD2 as D (7 bases). The V end was cut by 1 base, the J end by 4 bases, with 15 bases between. CDR1 is SGHTA, CDR2 FQGNSA, per germline. The CDR3 extends over 16 amino acids.

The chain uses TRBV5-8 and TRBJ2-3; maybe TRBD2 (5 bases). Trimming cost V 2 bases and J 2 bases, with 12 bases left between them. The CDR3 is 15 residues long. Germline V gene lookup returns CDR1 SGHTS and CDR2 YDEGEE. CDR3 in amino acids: CASSFRGPYTDTQYF. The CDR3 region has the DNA TGTGCCAGCAGCTTTAGAGGGCCTTACACAGATACGCAGTATTTT.